A selection of T cell receptor beta chains follows, all from one sample in a study of control samples from healthy donors and cancer patients. Method: immunoSEQ multiplex PCR; TCRdb's copy keeps in-frame clones and lacks some. The sample yields about 130,000 clones, roughly 90% seen once. The material sequenced was blood. All receptors come from a man aged 40-55 years in good health. CDR3s include the opening cysteine and the closing phenylalanine or tryptophan. D genes are given only for firm matches.

d_call	j_call	v_call	cdr3_aa
NA	TRBJ1-5	TRBV9	CASSQGPGGQPQHF
NA	TRBJ2-6	TRBV30	CAGSPTGANVLTF
NA	TRBJ1-5	TRBV16	CASRAWGNQPQHF
NA	TRBJ1-3	TRBV3-1/TRBV3-2	CASSQGWRNSGNTIYF
NA	TRBJ1-3	TRBV18	CASSPPSRNTIYF
TRBD1	TRBJ1-2	TRBV27	CASSYRGLLFEDYGYTF
TRBD1	TRBJ2-7	TRBV19	CASSVGTGGYEQYF
TRBD1	TRBJ2-1	TRBV5-1	CASSIGQGLVEQFF
TRBD2	TRBJ2-1	TRBV18	CASTRTRLDEQFF
NA	TRBJ2-3	TRBV12-3/TRBV12-4	CASSPGLGNTQYF
TRBD1	TRBJ2-1	TRBV7-2	CASSTRTGNEQFF
NA	TRBJ2-7	TRBV7-8	CASSLVRAEQYF
NA	TRBJ1-4	TRBV3-1/TRBV3-2	CASSQDRSHEKLFF
NA	TRBJ1-2	TRBV29-1	CSVEVGGGYTF
NA	TRBJ2-2	TRBV21-1	CASSINTGELFF
NA	TRBJ1-1	TRBV14	CASSHTRDTEAFF
NA	TRBJ2-7	TRBV6-1	CASSDRPDSSYEQYF
NA	TRBJ1-1	TRBV5-5	CASSLAGQNTEAFF